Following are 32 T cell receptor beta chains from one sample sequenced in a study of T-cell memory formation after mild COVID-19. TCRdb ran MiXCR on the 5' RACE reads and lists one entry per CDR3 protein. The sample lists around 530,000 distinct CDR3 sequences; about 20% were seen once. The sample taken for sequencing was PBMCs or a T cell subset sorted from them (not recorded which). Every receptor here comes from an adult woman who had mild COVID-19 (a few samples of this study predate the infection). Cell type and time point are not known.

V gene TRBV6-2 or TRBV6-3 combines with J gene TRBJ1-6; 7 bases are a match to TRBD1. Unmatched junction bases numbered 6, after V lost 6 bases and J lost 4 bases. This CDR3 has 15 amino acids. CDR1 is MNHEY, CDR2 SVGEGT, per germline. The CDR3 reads CASRPGQPYNSPLHF. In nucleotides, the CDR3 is TGTGCCAGCAGACCGGGACAGCCTTATAATTCACCCCTCCACTTT.

CDR3 residues: CASTATGLTYEQYF. Written as DNA, the CDR3 is TGTGCCAGCACCGCTACAGGGCTTACCTACGAGCAGTACTTC. This chain uses TRBV3-1 with TRBJ2-7, with D perhaps TRBD1 (6 bases). The CDR3 contains 14 residues. CDR1 and CDR2 from the germline V gene are LGHDT and YNNKEL (reference sequence). V lost 7 bases to trimming and J lost 2 bases, with 15 bases between them.

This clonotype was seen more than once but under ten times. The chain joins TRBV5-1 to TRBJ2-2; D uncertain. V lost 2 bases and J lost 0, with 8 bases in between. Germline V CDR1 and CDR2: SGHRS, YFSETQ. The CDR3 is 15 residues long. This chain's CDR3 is CASSFSLPNTGELFF. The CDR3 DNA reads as TGCGCCAGCAGCTTCTCCCTTCCGAACACCGGGGAGCTGTTTTTT. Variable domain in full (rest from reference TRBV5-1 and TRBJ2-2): KAGVTQTPRYLIKTRGQQVTLSCSPISGHRSVSWYQQTPGQGLQFLFEYFSETQRNKGNFPGRFSGRQFSNSRSEMNVSTLELGDSALYLCASSFSLPNTGELFFGEGSRLTVL.

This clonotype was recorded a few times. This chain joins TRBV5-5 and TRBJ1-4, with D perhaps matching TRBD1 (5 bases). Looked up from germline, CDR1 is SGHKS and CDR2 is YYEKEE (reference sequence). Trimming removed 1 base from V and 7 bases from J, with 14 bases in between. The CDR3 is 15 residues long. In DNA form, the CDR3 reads TGTGCCAGCAGCTTGTTTCCCGCGGGGGGTGAAAAACTGTTTTTT. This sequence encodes CASSLFPAGGEKLFF. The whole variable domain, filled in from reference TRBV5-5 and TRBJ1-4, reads DAGVTQSPTHLIKTRGQQVTLRCSPISGHKSVSWYQQVLGQGPQFIFQYYEKEERGRGNFPDRFSARQFPNYSSELNVNALLLGDSALYLCASSLFPAGGEKLFFGSGTQLSVL.

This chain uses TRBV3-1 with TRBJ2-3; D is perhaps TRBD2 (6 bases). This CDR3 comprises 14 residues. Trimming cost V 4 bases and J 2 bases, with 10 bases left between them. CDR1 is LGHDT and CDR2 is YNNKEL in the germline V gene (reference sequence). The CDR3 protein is CASSRRTNTDTQYF. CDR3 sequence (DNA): TGTGCCAGCAGCCGACGGACTAACACAGATACGCAGTATTTT.

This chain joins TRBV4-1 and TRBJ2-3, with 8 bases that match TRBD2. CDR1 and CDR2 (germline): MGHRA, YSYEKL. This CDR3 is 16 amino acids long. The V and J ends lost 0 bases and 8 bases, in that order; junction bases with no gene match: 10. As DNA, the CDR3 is TGCGCCAGCAGCCAAGATAGGTCGGGAGGGAGCGGTACGCAGTATTTT. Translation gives CASSQDRSGGSGTQYF.

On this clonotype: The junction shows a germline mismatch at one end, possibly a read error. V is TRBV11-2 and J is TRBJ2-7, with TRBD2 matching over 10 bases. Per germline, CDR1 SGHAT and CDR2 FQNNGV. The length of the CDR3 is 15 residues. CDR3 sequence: CAISLAGGPPYEQYF. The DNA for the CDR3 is TGTGCCATCAGCTTAGCGGGAGGCCCCCCATACGAGCAGTACTTC.

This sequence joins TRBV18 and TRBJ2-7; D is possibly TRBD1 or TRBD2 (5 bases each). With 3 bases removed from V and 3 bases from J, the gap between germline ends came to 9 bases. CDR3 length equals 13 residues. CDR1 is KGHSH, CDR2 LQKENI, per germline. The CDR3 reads CASSPGRIYEQYF. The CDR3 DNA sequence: TGTGCCAGCTCACCGGGACGGATCTACGAGCAGTACTTC.

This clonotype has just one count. The CDR3 DNA is TGTGCCAGTTATACAGATACGACAGATACGCAGTATTTT. Encoded protein: CASYTDTTDTQYF. V usage is TRBV19 and J usage is TRBJ2-3, with D unresolved. The CDR3 extends over 13 amino acids. Germline V lookup: CDR1 LNHDA, CDR2 SQIVND (reference sequence). Between the trimmed V and J ends, which lost 8 bases and 3 bases, there was a span of 12 bases.

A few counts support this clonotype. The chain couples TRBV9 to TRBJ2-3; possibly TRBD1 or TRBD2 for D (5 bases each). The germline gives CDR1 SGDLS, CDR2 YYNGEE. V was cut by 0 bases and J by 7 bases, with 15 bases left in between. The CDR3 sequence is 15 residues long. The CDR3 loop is CASSVDGAEMNTQYF. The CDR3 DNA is TGTGCCAGCAGCGTAGACGGGGCTGAGATGAATACGCAGTATTTT.

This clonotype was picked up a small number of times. CDR3 coding DNA: TGTGCCATCAGTGAGCCCACGACCCGGGACAGGGAAGAGACCCAGTACTTC. It codes for CAISEPTTRDREETQYF. V gene TRBV10-3 combines with J gene TRBJ2-5, with TRBD1 identical over 9 bases. The CDR3 is 17 amino acids. After removal of 2 bases from V and 3 bases from J, the junction contained 10 bases not matched to a gene. Germline CDR1 reads ENHRY; CDR2 reads SYGVKD.

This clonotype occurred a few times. The CDR3 here is CASSYRASGTDTQYF. The DNA for the CDR3 is TGTGCCAGCAGTTACCGGGCTAGCGGCACAGATACGCAGTATTTT. The chain joins TRBV6-5 to TRBJ2-3, with D maybe TRBD2 (6 bases). V lost 2 bases, J lost 1 base, and 10 bases lay in between. This CDR3 spans 15 amino acids. Germline lookup yields CDR1 MNHEY and CDR2 SVGAGI.

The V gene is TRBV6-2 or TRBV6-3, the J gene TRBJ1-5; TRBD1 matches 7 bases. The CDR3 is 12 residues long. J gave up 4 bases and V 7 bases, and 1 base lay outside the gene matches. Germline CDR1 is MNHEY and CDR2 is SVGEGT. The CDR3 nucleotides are TGTGCCAGCAAGACAGGGAATCAGCCCCAGCATTTT. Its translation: CASKTGNQPQHF.

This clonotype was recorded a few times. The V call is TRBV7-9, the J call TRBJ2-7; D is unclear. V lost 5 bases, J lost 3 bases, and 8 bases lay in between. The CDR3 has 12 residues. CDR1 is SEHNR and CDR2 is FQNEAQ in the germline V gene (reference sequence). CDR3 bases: TGTGCCAGCAGCCCCATAGTCTACGAGCAGTACTTC. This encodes CASSPIVYEQYF.

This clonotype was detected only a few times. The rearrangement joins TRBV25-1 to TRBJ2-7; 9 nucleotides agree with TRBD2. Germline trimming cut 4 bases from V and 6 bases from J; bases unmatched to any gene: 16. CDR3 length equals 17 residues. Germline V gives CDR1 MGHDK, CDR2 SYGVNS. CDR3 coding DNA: TGTGCCAGCAGTGGAACCCCAGGCGGGACTAGCTCCGGCGAGCAGTACTTC. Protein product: CASSGTPGGTSSGEQYF.

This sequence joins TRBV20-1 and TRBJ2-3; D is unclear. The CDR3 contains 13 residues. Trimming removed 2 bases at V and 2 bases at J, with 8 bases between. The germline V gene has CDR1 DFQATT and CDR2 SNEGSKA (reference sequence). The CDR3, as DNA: TGCAGTGCTAGATTTCAGCACACAGATACGCAGTATTTT. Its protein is CSARFQHTDTQYF.

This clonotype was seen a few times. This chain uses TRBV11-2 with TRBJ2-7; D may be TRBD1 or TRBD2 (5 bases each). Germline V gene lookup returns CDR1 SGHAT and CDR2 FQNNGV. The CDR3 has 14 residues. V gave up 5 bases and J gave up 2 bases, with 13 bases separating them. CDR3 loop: CASSPSGHPYEQYF. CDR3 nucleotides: TGTGCCAGCAGCCCCTCGGGGCATCCCTACGAGCAGTACTTC.

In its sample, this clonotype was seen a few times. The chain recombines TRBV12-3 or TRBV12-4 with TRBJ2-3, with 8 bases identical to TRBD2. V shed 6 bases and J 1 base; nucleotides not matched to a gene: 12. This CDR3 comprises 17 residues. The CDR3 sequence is CASSPRGGFSGTDTQYF. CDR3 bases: TGTGCCAGCAGCCCACGGGGGGGTTTTTCGGGCACAGATACGCAGTATTTT.

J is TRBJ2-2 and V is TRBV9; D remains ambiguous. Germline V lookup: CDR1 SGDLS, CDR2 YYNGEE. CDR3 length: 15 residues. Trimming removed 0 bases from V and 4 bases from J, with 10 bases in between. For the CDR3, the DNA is TGTGCCAGCAGCGTAGTAGAGATACCCACCGGGGAGCTGTTTTTT. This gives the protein CASSVVEIPTGELFF.

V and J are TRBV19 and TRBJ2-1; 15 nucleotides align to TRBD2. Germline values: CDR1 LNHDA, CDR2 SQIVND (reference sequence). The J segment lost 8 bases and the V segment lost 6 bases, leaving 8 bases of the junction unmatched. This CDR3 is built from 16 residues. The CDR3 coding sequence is TGTGCCAGTAGCAAAGGACTAGCGGGGGGGCACTATGAGCAGTTCTTC. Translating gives CASSKGLAGGHYEQFF.

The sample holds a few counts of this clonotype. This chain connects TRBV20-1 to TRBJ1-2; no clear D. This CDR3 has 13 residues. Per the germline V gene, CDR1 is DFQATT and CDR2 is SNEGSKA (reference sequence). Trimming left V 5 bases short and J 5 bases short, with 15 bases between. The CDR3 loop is CSARSAPYYGYTF. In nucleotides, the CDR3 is TGCAGTGCTCGAAGTGCACCCTATTATGGCTACACCTTC.

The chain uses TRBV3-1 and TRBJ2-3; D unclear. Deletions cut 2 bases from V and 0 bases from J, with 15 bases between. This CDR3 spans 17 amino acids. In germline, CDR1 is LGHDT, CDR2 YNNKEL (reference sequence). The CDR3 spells CASSQRRTAASTDTQYF. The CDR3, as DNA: TGTGCCAGCAGCCAAAGGCGAACGGCGGCAAGCACAGATACGCAGTATTTT.

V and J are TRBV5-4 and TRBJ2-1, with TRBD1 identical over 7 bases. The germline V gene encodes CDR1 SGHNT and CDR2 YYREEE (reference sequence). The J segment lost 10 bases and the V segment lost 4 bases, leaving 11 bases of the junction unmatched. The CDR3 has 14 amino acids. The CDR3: CASSPLTGPMEQFF. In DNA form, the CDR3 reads TGTGCCAGCAGCCCATTGACAGGGCCCATGGAGCAGTTCTTC.

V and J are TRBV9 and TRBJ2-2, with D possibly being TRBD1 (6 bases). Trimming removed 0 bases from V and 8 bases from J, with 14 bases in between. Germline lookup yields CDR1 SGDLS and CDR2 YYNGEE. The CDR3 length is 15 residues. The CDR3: CASSVGGTSTGELFF. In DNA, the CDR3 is TGTGCCAGCAGCGTAGGGGGGACATCTACAGGGGAGCTGTTTTTT.

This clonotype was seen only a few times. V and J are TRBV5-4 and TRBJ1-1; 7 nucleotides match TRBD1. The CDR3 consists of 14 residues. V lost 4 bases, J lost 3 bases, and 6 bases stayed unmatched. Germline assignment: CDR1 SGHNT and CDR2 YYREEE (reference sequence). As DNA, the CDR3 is TGTGCCAGCAGCATGCAGGGGGGGCACACTGAAGCTTTCTTT. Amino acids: CASSMQGGHTEAFF.

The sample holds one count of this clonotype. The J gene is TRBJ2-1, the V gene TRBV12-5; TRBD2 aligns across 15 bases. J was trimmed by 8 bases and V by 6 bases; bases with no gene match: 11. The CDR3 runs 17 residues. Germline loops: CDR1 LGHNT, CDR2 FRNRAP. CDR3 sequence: CASGRPGTSGRYDEQFF. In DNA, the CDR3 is TGTGCTAGTGGCAGACCCGGGACTAGCGGGAGGTACGATGAGCAGTTCTTC.

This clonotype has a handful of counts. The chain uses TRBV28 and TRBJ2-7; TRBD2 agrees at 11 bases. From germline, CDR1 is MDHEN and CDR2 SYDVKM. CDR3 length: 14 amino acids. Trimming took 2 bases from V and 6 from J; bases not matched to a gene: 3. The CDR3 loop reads CASSLIAGGVEQYF. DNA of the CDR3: TGTGCCAGCAGTTTAATAGCGGGAGGGGTCGAGCAGTACTTC. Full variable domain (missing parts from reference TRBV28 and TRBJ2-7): DVKVTQSSRYLVKRTGEKVFLECVQDMDHENMFWYRQDPGLGLRLIYFSYDVKMKEKGDIPEGYSVSREKKERFSLILESASTNQTSMYLCASSLIAGGVEQYFGPGTRLTVT.

The CDR3 loop is CASSLTPGGPTGELFF. In DNA, the CDR3 is TGTGCCAGCAGCTTAACCCCGGGAGGACCCACCGGGGAGCTGTTTTTT. This chain joins TRBV7-2 and TRBJ2-2, with TRBD2 identical over 7 bases. The CDR3 contains 16 residues. Germline trimming cut 2 bases from V and 4 bases from J; bases unmatched to any gene: 7. Germline values: CDR1 SGHTA, CDR2 FQGNSA.

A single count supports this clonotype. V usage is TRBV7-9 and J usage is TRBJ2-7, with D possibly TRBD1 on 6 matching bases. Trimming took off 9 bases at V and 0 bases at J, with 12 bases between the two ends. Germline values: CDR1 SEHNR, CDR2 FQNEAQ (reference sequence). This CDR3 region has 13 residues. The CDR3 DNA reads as TGTGCCAGTGAGGGACACCGCTCCTACGAGCAGTACTTC. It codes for CASEGHRSYEQYF. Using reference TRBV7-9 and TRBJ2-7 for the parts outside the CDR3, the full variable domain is DTGVSQNPRHKITKRGQNVTFRCDPISEHNRLYWYRQTLGQGPEFLTYFQNEAQLEKSRLLSDRFSAERPKGSFSTLEIQRTEQGDSAMYLCASEGHRSYEQYFGPGTRLTVT.

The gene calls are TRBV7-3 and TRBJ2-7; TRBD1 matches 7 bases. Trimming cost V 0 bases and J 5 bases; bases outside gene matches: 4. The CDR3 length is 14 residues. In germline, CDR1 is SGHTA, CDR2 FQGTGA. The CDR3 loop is CASSLTGGADEQYF. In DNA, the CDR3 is TGTGCCAGCAGCTTAACAGGGGGCGCGGACGAGCAGTACTTC. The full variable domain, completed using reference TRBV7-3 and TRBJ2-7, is GAGVSQTPSNKVTEKGKYVELRCDPISGHTALYWYRQSLGQGPEFLIYFQGTGAADDSGLPNDRFFAVRPEGSVSTLKIQRTERGDSAVYLCASSLTGGADEQYFGPGTRLTVT.

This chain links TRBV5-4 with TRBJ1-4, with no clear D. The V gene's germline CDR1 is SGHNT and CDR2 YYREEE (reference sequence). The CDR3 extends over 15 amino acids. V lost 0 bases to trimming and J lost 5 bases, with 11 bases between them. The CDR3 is CASSLVAGLNEKLFF. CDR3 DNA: TGTGCCAGCAGCTTGGTCGCGGGCCTGAATGAAAAACTGTTTTTT.

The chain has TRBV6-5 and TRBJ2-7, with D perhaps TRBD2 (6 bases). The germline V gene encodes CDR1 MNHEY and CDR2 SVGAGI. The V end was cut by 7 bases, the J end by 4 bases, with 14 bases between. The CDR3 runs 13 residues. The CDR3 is CASKDGSRYEQYF. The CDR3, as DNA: TGTGCCAGCAAGGACGGGAGTCGTTACGAGCAGTACTTC.